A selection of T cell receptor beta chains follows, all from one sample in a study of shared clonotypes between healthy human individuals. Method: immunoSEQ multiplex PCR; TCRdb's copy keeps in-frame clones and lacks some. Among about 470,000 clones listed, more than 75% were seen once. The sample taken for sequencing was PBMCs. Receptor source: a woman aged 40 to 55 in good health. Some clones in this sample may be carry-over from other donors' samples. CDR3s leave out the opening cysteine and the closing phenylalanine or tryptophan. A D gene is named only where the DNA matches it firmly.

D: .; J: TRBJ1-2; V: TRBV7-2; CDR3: ASSQNQGYYGYT
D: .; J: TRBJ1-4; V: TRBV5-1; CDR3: ASSPGSREKLF
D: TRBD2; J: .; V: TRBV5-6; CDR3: ASSGDSSGRPLEQY
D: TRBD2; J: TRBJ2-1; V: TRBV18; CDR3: ASSRILAGRYNEQF
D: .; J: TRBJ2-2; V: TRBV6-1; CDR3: ASTWRGRVTGELF
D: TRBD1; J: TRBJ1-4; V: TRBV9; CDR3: ASSVLGTGNEKLF
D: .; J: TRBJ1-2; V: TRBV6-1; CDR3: ASSENPGEKYGYT
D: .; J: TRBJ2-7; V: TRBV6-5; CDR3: ASSRVISGSYEQY
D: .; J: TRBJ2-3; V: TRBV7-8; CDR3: ASSLARTPLIGDTQY
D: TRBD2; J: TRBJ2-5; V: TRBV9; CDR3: ASSVTPGLAQETQY
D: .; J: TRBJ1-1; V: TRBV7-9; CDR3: ASILGRDTEAF
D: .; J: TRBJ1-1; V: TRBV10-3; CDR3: AISELGSNTEAF
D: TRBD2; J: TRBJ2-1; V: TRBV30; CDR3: AWSSGKGVEQF
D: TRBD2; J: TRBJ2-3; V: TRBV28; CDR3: ASRLRASGTYTQY
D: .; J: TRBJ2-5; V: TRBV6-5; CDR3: ASSSGSTETQY
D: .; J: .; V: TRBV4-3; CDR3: ASSQVRGAEQY
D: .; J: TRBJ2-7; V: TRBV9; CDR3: ASSVAQRPGPPPYEQY
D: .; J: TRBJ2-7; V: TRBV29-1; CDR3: SARDNLHSYEQY
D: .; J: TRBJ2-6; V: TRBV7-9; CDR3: ASSQTLGAGANVLT
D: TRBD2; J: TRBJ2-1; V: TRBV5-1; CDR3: ASSLVASGRDEQF
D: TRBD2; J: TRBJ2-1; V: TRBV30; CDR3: ARKVAGVDEQF
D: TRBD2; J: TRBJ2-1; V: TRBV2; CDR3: ARLKGTSGRGSYNEQF
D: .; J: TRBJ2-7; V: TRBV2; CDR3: ASSVSLVQGSYEQY
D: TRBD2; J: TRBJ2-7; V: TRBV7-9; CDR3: ASSIWTSGTNEQY
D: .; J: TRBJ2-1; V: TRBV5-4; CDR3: ASSLISGQSNEQF
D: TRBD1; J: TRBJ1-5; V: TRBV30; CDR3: AWSLDRADQPQH
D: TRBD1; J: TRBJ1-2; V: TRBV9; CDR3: ASSVGGTGDNYGYT
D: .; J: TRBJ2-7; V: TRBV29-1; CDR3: SVLGVTYEQY
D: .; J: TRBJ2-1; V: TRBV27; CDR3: ASSSEGQLALSEQF
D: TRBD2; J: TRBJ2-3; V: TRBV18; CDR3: ASSPRTSGNADTQY
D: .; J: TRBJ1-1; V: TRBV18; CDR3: ASSPGLMNTEAF
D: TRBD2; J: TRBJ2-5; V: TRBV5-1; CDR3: ASSRTAGGETQY
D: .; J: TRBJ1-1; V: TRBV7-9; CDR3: ASSENLNTEAF
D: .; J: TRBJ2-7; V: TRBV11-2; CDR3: ASSLDRQSRNLRYEQY
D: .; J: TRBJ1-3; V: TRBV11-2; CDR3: ASSLKFSGNTIY
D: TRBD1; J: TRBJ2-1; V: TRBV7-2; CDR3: ASSLAGQGANEQF
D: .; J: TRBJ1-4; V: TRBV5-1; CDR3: ASSATGTGNEKLF
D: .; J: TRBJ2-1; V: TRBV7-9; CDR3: ASSLSGGEQF
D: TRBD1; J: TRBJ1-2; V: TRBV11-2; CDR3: ASSLDGTGVLGYGYT
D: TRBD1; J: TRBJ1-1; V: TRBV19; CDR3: ASGTVLRKLNTEAF
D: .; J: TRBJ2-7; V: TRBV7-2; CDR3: ASSLGGQRSYEQY
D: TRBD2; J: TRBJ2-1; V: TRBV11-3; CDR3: ASSLDMASGSSEQF
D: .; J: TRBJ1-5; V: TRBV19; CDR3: ASSTTGVPVAQH
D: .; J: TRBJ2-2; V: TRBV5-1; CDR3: ASVQYNTGELF
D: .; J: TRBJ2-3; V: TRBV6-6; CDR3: ASSYSDTQY
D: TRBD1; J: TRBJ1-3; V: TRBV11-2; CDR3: ASSLALGTGAGNTIY
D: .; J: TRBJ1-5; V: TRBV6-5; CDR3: ASSYGQGNQPQH